One and the same sample provided the 2 T cell receptor beta chains below, sequenced in a study of blood T cells in healthy people across ages. A J-beta primer mix and a sample-barcoded 5' primer were used in a second PCR of about 7 to 12 cycles. One entry per CDR3 protein, called by TCRdb with MiXCR from the 5' RACE reads. The sample holds some 900,000 distinct CDR3 sequences, about 48% seen once. The sample comprised blood. The receptors derive from a young man in good health.

The chain links TRBV7-2 to TRBJ2-7; 7 bases line up with TRBD1. Germline assignment: CDR1 SGHTA and CDR2 FQGNSA. The length of the CDR3 is 15 residues. The trim removed 3 bases at V and 2 bases at J, leaving 7 bases unmatched. The chain's CDR3 is CASSFGTALTYEQYF. The CDR3 DNA reads as TGTGCCAGCAGCTTCGGGACAGCCCTAACCTACGAGCAGTACTTC. Drawing the rest from reference TRBV7-2 and TRBJ2-7, the complete variable domain is GAGVSQSPSNKVTEKGKDVELRCDPISGHTALYWYRQSLGQGLEFLIYFQGNSAPDKSGLPSDRFSAERTGGSVSTLTIQRTQQEDSAVYLCASSFGTALTYEQYFGPGTRLTVT.

The chain couples TRBV28 to TRBJ2-7; possibly TRBD2 for D (5 bases). Germline assignment: CDR1 MDHEN and CDR2 SYDVKM. The CDR3 spans 13 residues. V gave up 8 bases and J gave up 7 bases, with 18 bases separating them. CDR3 nucleotide sequence: TGTGCCAGCCTGGACGTGGGAGAGACAGAGCAGTACTTC. It encodes CASLDVGETEQYF. Based on the CDR3 plus reference TRBV28 and TRBJ2-7, the full variable domain is DVKVTQSSRYLVKRTGEKVFLECVQDMDHENMFWYRQDPGLGLRLIYFSYDVKMKEKGDIPEGYSVSREKKERFSLILESASTNQTSMYLCASLDVGETEQYFGPGTRLTVT.